The clone carrying this T cell receptor beta chain was seen a few times. Its specificity is not known. CDR1 and CDR2 from the germline V gene are SNHLY and FYNNEI. With 2 bases clipped from V and 8 bases from J, the junction kept 6 bases outside the gene matches. The CDR3 has 17 amino acids. The authors prepared the TCRbeta library with unique molecular identifiers. TCRdb re-analysed the PCR reads in MiXCR, keeping a single row per CDR3 protein. The data hold hundreds of thousands of distinct CDR3 sequences, with roughly a quarter observed a single time. The data were obtained in a study of T-cell reconstitution after alpha-beta-depleted transplantation in children. Study-level results: One year post-transplant, T-cell counts and diversity were largely derived from T cells produced anew. Surviving recipient T cells and thymic progenitors underlay high day-60 TCRbeta diversity in some patients.

The chain carries TRBV2 and TRBJ2-1; 16 bases map to TRBD2. The clonotype was recovered from a female patient aged 2-10 years who had a stem cell transplant for congenital amegakaryocytic thrombocytopenia, so the T cells may come from the graft donor. The sample was PBMCs, mostly from graft donor cells, taken 360 days after TCRalphabeta/CD19-depleted stem cell transplant. The CDR3 sequence is CASSEPGLAGGPDEQFF. The CDR3 DNA sequence: TGTGCCAGCAGTGAACCGGGACTAGCGGGGGGGCCTGATGAGCAGTTCTTC.